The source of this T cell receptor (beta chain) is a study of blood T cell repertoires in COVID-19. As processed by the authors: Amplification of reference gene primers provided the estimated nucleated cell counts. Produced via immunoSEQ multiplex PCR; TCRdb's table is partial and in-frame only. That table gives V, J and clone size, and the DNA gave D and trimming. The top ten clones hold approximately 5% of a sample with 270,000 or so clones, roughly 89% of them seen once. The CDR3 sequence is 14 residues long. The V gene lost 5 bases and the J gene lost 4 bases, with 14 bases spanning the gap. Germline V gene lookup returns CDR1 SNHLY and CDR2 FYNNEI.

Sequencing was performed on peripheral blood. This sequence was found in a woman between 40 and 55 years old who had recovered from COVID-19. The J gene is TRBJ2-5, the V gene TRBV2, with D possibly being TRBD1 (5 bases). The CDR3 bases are TGTGCCAGCAGTCCAAGGACAACGATAGAGACCCAGTACTTC. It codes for CASSPRTTIETQYF.